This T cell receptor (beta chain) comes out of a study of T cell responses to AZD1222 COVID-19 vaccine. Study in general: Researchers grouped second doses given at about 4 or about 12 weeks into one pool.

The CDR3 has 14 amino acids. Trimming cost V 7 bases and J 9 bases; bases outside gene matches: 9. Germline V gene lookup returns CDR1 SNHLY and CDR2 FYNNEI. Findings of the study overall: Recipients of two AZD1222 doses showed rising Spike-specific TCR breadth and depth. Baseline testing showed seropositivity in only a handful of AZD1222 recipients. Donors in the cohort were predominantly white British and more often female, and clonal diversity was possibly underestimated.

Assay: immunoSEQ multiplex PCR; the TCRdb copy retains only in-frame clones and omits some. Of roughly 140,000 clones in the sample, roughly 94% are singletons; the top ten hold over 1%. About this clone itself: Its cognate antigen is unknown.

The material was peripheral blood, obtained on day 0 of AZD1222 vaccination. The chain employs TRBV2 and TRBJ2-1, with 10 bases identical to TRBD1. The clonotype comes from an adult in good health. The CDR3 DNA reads TGTGCCAGCAAACGACAGGGGGCGCGGCCTGAGCAGTTCTTC. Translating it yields CASKRQGARPEQFF.